This T cell receptor beta chain was identified in a study of T cell changes during pregnancy in multiple sclerosis. This table comes from immunoSEQ multiplex PCR, and its TCRdb copy is limited to in-frame clones, with some not included. The table has under 80,000 clones, around 92% seen once. This TCR derives from a female donor with multiple sclerosis, enrolled in a pregnancy study. The sample here was peripheral blood, taken before pregnancy.

CDR3 amino acids: CASSSSIQETQYF. Here the CDR3 DNA reads TGTGCCAGCAGCTCGTCGATTCAGGAGACCCAGTACTTC. The chain employs TRBV7-2 and TRBJ2-5; D unresolved. CDR3 length: 13 residues. Trimming shortened V by 4 bases and J by 5 bases, and 11 bases separated the two germline ends. Germline V CDR1 and CDR2: SGHTA, FQGNSA.